These 25 T cell receptor beta chains originate from one sample sequenced in a study of regulatory T cells in long-lasting Graves disease. CDR3-region Arm-PCR and iRepertoire HTBI primers produced the TCR beta libraries. In TCRdb, the multiplex PCR reads were re-called with MiXCR into one record per CDR3 protein. This sample has approximately 390,000 distinct CDR3 sequences; under 20% occur once, and the top ten carry 20% to 25%. The sample's time point: newly diagnosed GD, antithyroid drugs for less than 3 months. Researchers made the TCR library from RNA that was extracted from PBMCs. Separately, the same data were catalogued under a study of T cells in Graves' hyperthyroidism and ophthalmopathy.

Sample: peripheral blood mononuclear cells (PBMCs), taken at new diagnosis, from a patient treated with antithyroid drugs. Every receptor here comes from a woman aged 18-30 years with Graves disease.

This clonotype was seen ten or more times. The rearrangement joins TRBV20-1 to TRBJ2-7; TRBD2 aligns across 9 bases. Trimming cost V 3 bases and J 0 bases; bases outside gene matches: 12. Germline CDR1 reads DFQATT; CDR2 reads SNEGSKA (reference sequence). The CDR3 has 17 amino acids. The CDR3 protein is CSARHELPSGDSYEQYF. The CDR3 region has the DNA TGCAGTGCTAGGCACGAATTGCCTAGCGGGGACTCCTACGAGCAGTACTTC.

This clonotype was detected many times. The chain combines TRBV20-1 with TRBJ2-5, with D uncertain. Looked up from germline, CDR1 is DFQATT and CDR2 is SNEGSKA (reference sequence). There are 11 residues in the CDR3. Trimming stripped 2 bases from V and 5 bases from J, with 6 bases between. DNA for the CDR3: TGCAGTGCTAGAACTCTCGAGACCCAGTACTTC. Protein: CSARTLETQYF.

A few counts support this clonotype. The chain carries TRBV29-1 and TRBJ1-1, with 8 positions matching TRBD1. The germline gives CDR1 SQVTM, CDR2 ANQGSEA. This CDR3 contains 10 residues. The junction had 3 bases not matched to a gene; V was cut back by 4 bases and J by 11 bases. The CDR3 is CSVGDRGAFF. Written as DNA, the CDR3 is TGCAGCGTTGGAGACAGGGGTGCTTTCTTT.

This clonotype showed up many times. The V call is TRBV6-5, the J call TRBJ2-7, with 9 positions matching TRBD1. Trimming at V came to 2 bases and at J to 8 bases, leaving 7 bases not matched to a gene. The CDR3 totals 14 residues. Germline-derived CDR1 and CDR2 are MNHEY and SVGAGI. CDR3 loop: CASSYGTGSIQQYF. DNA of the CDR3: TGTGCCAGCAGTTACGGGACAGGGAGTATCCAGCAGTACTTC.

This clonotype came up many times. The chain has TRBV7-8 and TRBJ1-5, with D perhaps TRBD1 (5 bases). Germline V gene data show CDR1 as SGHVS and CDR2 as FQNEAQ. The CDR3 extends over 16 amino acids. V shed 2 bases and J shed 5 bases, with 16 bases lying between them. Written as DNA, the CDR3 is TGTGCCAGCAGCTTAATAGAACGGGGCGTTGATCAGCCCCAGCATTTT. Translated, it gives CASSLIERGVDQPQHF.

This clonotype occurred many times. V gene TRBV2 combines with J gene TRBJ1-1; tentative D call: TRBD1 (5 bases). The CDR3 loop spans 13 amino acids. CDR1 is SNHLY, CDR2 FYNNEI, per germline. V gave up 0 bases and J gave up 3 bases, with 5 bases separating them. CDR3 sequence (DNA): TGTGCCAGCAGTGAAGCACAGGACACTGAAGCTTTCTTT. Translated, it gives CASSEAQDTEAFF.

This clonotype was counted at least ten times. This chain links TRBV30 with TRBJ2-3; 7 nucleotides match TRBD2. The V gene's germline CDR1 is GTSNPN and CDR2 SVGIG (reference sequence). The V and J ends lost 3 bases and 2 bases, in that order; junction bases with no gene match: 8. This CDR3 contains 15 residues. The CDR3 coding sequence is TGTGCCTGGAGATCTGAGCGGGGATTCACAGATACGCAGTATTTT. Amino acids: CAWRSERGFTDTQYF.

This clonotype was picked up many times. The CDR3 reads CSASLPSSYNEQFF. The CDR3 bases are TGCAGTGCCAGTTTACCGAGCTCCTACAATGAGCAGTTCTTC. The V gene is TRBV20-1, the J gene TRBJ2-1; D is undetermined. V lost 6 bases and J 0 bases, leaving 12 bases between the germline ends. CDR1 is DFQATT, CDR2 SNEGSKA, per germline (reference sequence). There are 14 residues in the CDR3.

The CDR3 here is CASSPLVAGRAKNIQYF. The DNA of the CDR3 is TGTGCCAGCAGCCCCCTGGTAGCGGGGAGGGCGAAAAACATTCAGTACTTC. V gene TRBV28 combines with J gene TRBJ2-4; 8 bases fit TRBD2. In germline, CDR1 is MDHEN, CDR2 SYDVKM. This CDR3 comprises 17 residues. Trimming removed 6 bases from V and 4 bases from J; junction bases left unmatched: 14. The full variable domain, with the rest looked up from reference TRBV28 and TRBJ2-4, is DVKVTQSSRYLVKRTGEKVFLECVQDMDHENMFWYRQDPGLGLRLIYFSYDVKMKEKGDIPEGYSVSREKKERFSLILESASTNQTSMYLCASSPLVAGRAKNIQYFGAGTRLSVL.

J is TRBJ2-1 and V is TRBV6-1; a possible D gene is TRBD1 (5 bases). V lost 6 bases and J lost 8, with 26 bases in between. The germline gives CDR1 MNHNS, CDR2 SASEGT. The CDR3 loop spans 17 amino acids. CDR3 loop: CASRKKGQGHQGDEQFF. In DNA, the CDR3 is TGTGCCAGCAGGAAGAAGGGCCAAGGACACCAAGGGGATGAGCAGTTCTTC.

This clonotype was seen a few times. The chain recombines TRBV28 with TRBJ1-4; D unresolved. The CDR3 extends over 14 amino acids. V was clipped by 2 bases and J by 1 base, with 5 bases between them. Germline CDR1 and CDR2: MDHEN and SYDVKM. In DNA form, the CDR3 reads TGTGCCAGCAGTTTAGGACTAACTAATGAAAAACTGTTTTTT. Its translation is CASSLGLTNEKLFF.

With respect to this clonotype: A clone one base away is much larger, so this may be a read error. The chain combines TRBV27 with TRBJ2-3; the D gene is possibly TRBD1 (5 bases). Germline CDR1 MNHEY, CDR2 SMNVEV (reference sequence). CDR3 length: 14 amino acids. DNA for the CDR3: TGTGCCGGCAGTTTATACACAGGAACAGATACGCAGTATTTT. This translates into CAGSLYTGTDTQYF.

This clonotype was observed a few times. The chain has TRBV9 and TRBJ2-3, with no clear D. V was cut by 0 bases and J by 3 bases, with 5 bases left in between. This CDR3 comprises 13 residues. Germline V CDR1 and CDR2: SGDLS, YYNGEE. The DNA for the CDR3 is TGTGCCAGCAGCGTAGGGCCTACAGATACGCAGTATTTT. Translated, it gives CASSVGPTDTQYF.

This clonotype appeared many times. This chain connects TRBV12-3 or TRBV12-4 to TRBJ2-7, with D maybe TRBD2 (5 bases). The length of the CDR3 is 11 residues. Trimming removed 5 bases from V and 3 bases from J, with 5 bases in between. Here the CDR3 reads CASSDYYEQYF. As DNA, the CDR3 is TGTGCCAGCAGTGACTACTACGAGCAGTACTTC.

This clonotype was seen repeatedly, ten times or more. The rearrangement uses TRBV27 and TRBJ2-5; D is uncertain. Germline-derived CDR1 and CDR2 are MNHEY and SMNVEV (reference sequence). The CDR3 consists of 12 residues. The ends were cut back, 0 bases at V and 7 bases at J, with 6 bases in the middle. The DNA of the CDR3 is TGTGCCAGCAGTTTATCGACCGGGACCCAGTACTTC. This gives the protein CASSLSTGTQYF.

Turning to this clonotype: Given a much more abundant clone one base away, this may be a read error. The CDR3 end shows no conserved phenylalanine or tryptophan, and so a read error is likely. The chain couples TRBV7-2 to TRBJ1-1; D not certain. The ends were cut back, 5 bases at V and 9 bases at J, with 19 bases in the middle. CDR3 length equals 14 residues. Germline V CDR1 and CDR2: SGHTA, FQGNSA. The CDR3, as DNA: TGTGCCAGCAGCGCCTCTGGAGACGGGGATAAAGCTTTCTCT. Translation: CASSASGDGDKAFS.

This clonotype was observed at least ten times. V gene TRBV30 combines with J gene TRBJ1-4; TRBD1 matches at 9 bases. J lost 6 bases, V lost 0 bases, and 5 bases had no gene match. The germline CDR1 and CDR2 sequences are GTSNPN and SVGIG (reference sequence). The CDR3 sequence is 15 residues long. DNA for the CDR3: TGTGCCTGGAGTGTCCAGACAGGGGGTGATGAAAAACTGTTTTTT. Protein: CAWSVQTGGDEKLFF.

The V gene is TRBV10-3, the J gene TRBJ1-3; D is uncertain. CDR1 is ENHRY, CDR2 SYGVKD, per germline. The V and J ends lost 2 bases and 2 bases respectively, with 10 bases between them. The CDR3 is 15 amino acids. The CDR3: CAISEQRSPGNTIYF. The CDR3 DNA is TGTGCCATCAGTGAGCAAAGGTCCCCTGGAAACACCATATATTTT.

This clonotype was recorded at least ten times. The DNA of the CDR3 is TGTGCCAGCAGTTACTCTCTCGGCGGGGGCTACAATGAGCAGTTCTTC. Translation: CASSYSLGGGYNEQFF. The V and J genes are TRBV6-2 or TRBV6-3 and TRBJ2-1; 7 bases line up with TRBD2. With 0 bases clipped from V and 3 bases from J, the junction kept 5 bases outside the gene matches. The germline V gene has CDR1 MNHEY and CDR2 SVGEGT. The CDR3 covers 16 residues.

This clonotype was detected ten times or more. The chain has TRBV27 and TRBJ2-3; 7 bases line up with TRBD2. After removal of 2 bases from V and 3 bases from J, the junction contained 2 bases not matched to a gene. The CDR3 loop spans 14 amino acids. Per the germline V gene, CDR1 is MNHEY and CDR2 is SMNVEV (reference sequence). The CDR3 region is CASSLAGATDTQYF. The DNA for the CDR3 is TGTGCCAGCAGTTTAGCGGGAGCTACAGATACGCAGTATTTT.

This clonotype was seen many times. The J gene is TRBJ1-1, the V gene TRBV3-1; no reliable D call. This CDR3 is 12 amino acids long. Germline V gene data show CDR1 as LGHDT and CDR2 as YNNKEL (reference sequence). The germline V and J ends were trimmed by 4 bases and 5 bases, with 8 bases remaining between them. The CDR3 reads CASSLFETEAFF. Written as DNA, the CDR3 is TGTGCCAGCAGCCTTTTCGAAACTGAAGCTTTCTTT.

The rearrangement uses TRBV5-6 and TRBJ2-7, with D hard to call. Germline V gene sequence: CDR1 SGHDT, CDR2 YYEEEE. The germline V and J ends were trimmed by 2 bases and 0 bases, with 12 bases remaining between them. The CDR3 contains 15 residues. Here the CDR3 DNA reads TGTGCCAGCAGCTTATTCCCCAGGAACTCCTACGAGCAGTACTTC. Translating gives CASSLFPRNSYEQYF.

This clonotype was observed a few times. Here the CDR3 reads CASSDRDRGFQPQHF. CDR3 DNA: TGTGCCAGTAGTGACCGGGACAGGGGGTTTCAGCCCCAGCATTTT. The gene calls are TRBV19 and TRBJ1-5; TRBD1 matches at 11 bases. V was pared by 5 bases and J by 6 bases, with 6 bases of the junction left unmatched. Germline V CDR1 and CDR2: LNHDA, SQIVND (reference sequence). The CDR3 length is 15 residues.

This clonotype was seen many times. The chain joins TRBV2 to TRBJ2-1, with TRBD2 matching 9 bases. CDR3 length equals 17 residues. CDR1 and CDR2 (germline): SNHLY, FYNNEI. V trimming: 1 base; J trimming: 0 bases; junction bases outside the gene matches: 4. The CDR3 region has the DNA TGTGCCAGCAGTGAAGGTCTAGCGGGACCCTCCTACAATGAGCAGTTCTTC. This gives the protein CASSEGLAGPSYNEQFF.

V gene TRBV2 combines with J gene TRBJ2-1; the D gene could be TRBD1 or TRBD2 (6 bases each). Germline V gene lookup returns CDR1 SNHLY and CDR2 FYNNEI. CDR3 length: 14 residues. Trimming cost V 3 bases and J 8 bases, with 14 bases left between them. The CDR3 here is CASSDGGPGDEQFF. The DNA for the CDR3 is TGTGCCAGCAGTGATGGGGGGCCTGGGGATGAGCAGTTCTTC. The full variable domain, in which reference TRBV2 and TRBJ2-1 provide the parts outside the CDR3, is EPEVTQTPSHQVTQMGQEVILRCVPISNHLYFYWYRQILGQKVEFLVSFYNNEISEKSEIFDDQFSVERPDGSNFTLKIRSTKLEDSAMYFCASSDGGPGDEQFFGPGTRLTVL.